A selection of T cell receptor beta chains follows, all from one sample in a study of blood T cells in healthy people across ages. TCRdb reanalysed the 5' RACE reads using MiXCR and keeps one entry per CDR3 protein. The data show roughly 1,700,000 distinct CDR3 sequences, 25% to 30% seen once. The sample comprised blood. The receptor source for this set is a woman aged 25 to 39 in good health. The CDR3 runs from the conserved cysteine through the conserved F or W. Fields, in order: V gene, clone size, D gene, J gene, CDR3 protein, CDR3 DNA. A D gene is named only where the DNA matches it firmly. Clone size is not always given. Where it is, it says once, few, many or a class for expanded clones.

>TRBV29-1|NA|NA|TRBJ1-2
CSVEGTVGGYTF
TGCAGCGTTGAAGGGACAGTTGGGGGCTACACCTTC
>TRBV27|NA|NA|TRBJ2-3
CVSSPRGTPDTQYF
TGTGTCAGCAGTCCACGGGGGACCCCAGATACGCAGTATTTT
>TRBV7-2|NA|NA|TRBJ2-7
CASSETRGAYEQYF
TGTGCCAGCAGCGAAACACGGGGAGCATACGAGCAGTACTTC
>TRBV7-2|many|TRBD2|TRBJ2-7
CASSLSGSPFSYEQYF
TGTGCCAGCAGCTTGAGCGGGAGTCCTTTTTCCTACGAGCAGTACTTC
>TRBV12-3/TRBV12-4|NA|TRBD1|TRBJ1-1
CASRTGGLITEAFF
TGTGCCAGCAGGACAGGGGGCTTGATTACTGAAGCTTTCTTT
>TRBV11-2|NA|NA|TRBJ2-1
CASSLDLLRGRRNEQFF
TGTGCCAGCAGCTTAGATTTGTTGCGGGGAAGAAGGAATGAGCAGTTCTTC
>TRBV5-1|few|NA|TRBJ2-3
CASSLGQGSRDTQYF
TGCGCCAGCAGCTTGGGACAAGGGAGCAGAGATACGCAGTATTTT
>TRBV28|few|NA|TRBJ2-6
CASTPDPGANVLTF
TGTGCCAGCACCCCCGACCCTGGGGCCAACGTCCTGACTTTC
>TRBV28|few|NA|TRBJ1-4
CASRSGTLKLFF
TGTGCCAGCAGGTCAGGGACCCTAAAACTGTTTTTT
>TRBV9|few|NA|TRBJ2-1
CASRGASNEQFF
TGTGCCAGCAGGGGGGCTAGTAATGAGCAGTTCTTC
>TRBV6-5|few|NA|TRBJ2-2
CASSFAREATGELFF
TGTGCCAGCAGTTTTGCAAGGGAGGCAACCGGGGAGCTGTTTTTT
>TRBV29-1|few|NA|TRBJ1-2
CSVAWAGAGYTF
TGCAGCGTTGCTTGGGCGGGCGCGGGCTACACCTTC
>TRBV7-2|few|TRBD2|TRBJ2-5
CASSSASGGGETQYF
TGTGCCAGCAGCTCTGCTAGCGGGGGAGGCGAGACCCAGTACTTC
>TRBV4-1|NA|TRBD2|TRBJ2-1
CASSPLGGGRNEQFF
TGCGCCAGCAGCCCTCTGGGCGGGGGTCGCAATGAGCAGTTCTTC
>TRBV20-1|NA|NA|TRBJ2-5
CSPSGSQETQYF
TGCAGTCCCTCGGGCAGTCAAGAGACCCAGTACTTC
>TRBV7-2|few|NA|TRBJ2-1
CASSLGFSEQFF
TGTGCCAGCAGCTTGGGTTTCAGTGAGCAGTTCTTC
>TRBV20-1|few|TRBD1|TRBJ2-4
CSAESYRGIKAKNIQYF
TGCAGTGCCGAGAGTTACAGGGGGATTAAGGCCAAAAACATTCAGTACTTC
>TRBV7-9|many|NA|TRBJ2-7
CASSSLMDSYEQYF
TGTGCCAGCAGCTCCCTCATGGACAGCTACGAGCAGTACTTC
>TRBV29-1|NA|NA|TRBJ1-1
CSVEKRFVGEAFF
TGCAGCGTTGAGAAAAGGTTTGTTGGTGAAGCTTTCTTT
>TRBV6-5|many|NA|TRBJ2-4
CASRTGLNVQYF
TGTGCCAGCCGTACGGGATTGAATGTTCAGTACTTC
>TRBV3-1|few|NA|TRBJ1-5
CASNASGELYQPQHF
TGTGCCAGCAACGCCTCCGGAGAGCTGTATCAGCCCCAGCATTTT
>TRBV9|NA|TRBD1|TRBJ1-5
CVSSVGETGGAEPQHF
TGTGTCAGCAGCGTTGGGGAGACAGGGGGCGCGGAGCCCCAGCATTTT
>TRBV7-2|many|NA|TRBJ2-1
CASSLAGPSYNEQFF
TGTGCCAGCAGCCTTGCTGGGCCGTCCTACAATGAGCAGTTCTTC
>TRBV4-3|NA|TRBD2|TRBJ2-3
CASSQDARGLAGTDTQYF
TGCGCCAGCAGCCAAGACGCCCGGGGACTAGCGGGAACAGATACGCAGTATTTT
>TRBV6-5|once|TRBD1|TRBJ1-1
CASSSDGQVLTEAFF
TGTGCCAGCAGTTCCGATGGACAGGTCCTCACTGAAGCTTTCTTT
>TRBV12-3/TRBV12-4|NA|NA|TRBJ1-6
CASETGKITDNSPLHF
TGTGCCAGTGAGACTGGGAAGATCACGGATAATTCACCCCTCCACTTT
>TRBV6-2/TRBV6-3|few|TRBD2|TRBJ2-7
CASSPGIAGGYNEQYF
TGTGCCAGCAGTCCCGGAATAGCGGGAGGGTACAATGAGCAGTACTTC
>TRBV7-6|NA|NA|TRBJ2-1
CASSSPDSYEQFF
TGTGCCAGCAGCTCACCGGACTCCTACGAGCAGTTCTTC
>TRBV20-1|few|NA|TRBJ1-1
CSARELQGTIEAFF
TGCAGTGCTAGAGAGCTACAGGGAACTATTGAAGCTTTCTTT
>TRBV15|NA|TRBD1|TRBJ1-3
CATSRDLDRSGNTIYF
TGTGCCACCAGCAGAGATCTGGACAGGTCTGGAAACACCATATATTTT
>TRBV5-1|NA|NA|TRBJ1-4
CASSSLTVPNEKLFF
TGCGCCAGCAGCTCGCTGACAGTACCTAATGAAAAACTGTTTTTT
>TRBV21-1|NA|NA|TRBJ2-7
CASSILGTSVVITYEQYF
TGTGCCAGCAGCATCCTGGGGACTAGCGTAGTAATAACCTACGAGCAGTACTTC
>TRBV27|NA|NA|TRBJ1-4
CASSPTSAGNEKLFF
TGTGCCAGCAGTCCTACCTCCGCCGGTAATGAAAAACTGTTTTTT
>TRBV29-1|few|NA|TRBJ1-2
CSVESVANYGYTF
TGCAGCGTTGAAAGCGTCGCCAACTATGGCTACACCTTC
>TRBV7-2|many|NA|TRBJ2-5
CASSATGTTLQETQYF
TGTGCCAGCAGCGCCACCGGGACAACCCTACAAGAGACCCAGTACTTC
>TRBV29-1|many|TRBD1|TRBJ1-2
CSVFGQADGYTF
TGCAGCGTTTTTGGACAGGCCGATGGCTACACCTTC
>TRBV5-1|NA|TRBD1|TRBJ2-3
CASSRDRGPGDTQYF
TGCGCCAGCAGCCGGGACAGGGGGCCGGGAGATACGCAGTATTTT